The source of this T cell receptor (beta chain) is a study of vaccination and CD4 T cells after COVID-19. Study summary: Post-COVID draws followed diagnosis by a median roughly 100 days (range 35 to 161). The cells were exposed to overlapping spike peptides originating from SARS-CoV-2, HCoV-NL63, HCoV-OC43 and HCoV-229E for stimulation.

Treatment defined: roughly ten-day PBMC culture with coronavirus spike peptide pools or control peptides (ViraFEST assay). Those CD4+ T cells from the unexposed donor predate the COVID-19 pandemic (2011-2018). Peptide pools at approximately 10 ug/ml stimulated approximately 2 million PBMCs per well with approximately 9.3 IU/ml IL-2. Per the germline V gene, CDR1 is MNHEY and CDR2 is SVGEGT. The CDR3 totals 13 residues. V dropped 0 bases and J dropped 3 bases, with 6 bases sitting between them. General observations from the study: SARS-CoV-2-reactive clonotypes rose nonsignificantly, with the median going from 21 to 38.

Comment on this clonotype: Its antigen remains unidentified.

Sequencing of the DNA from cultured CD4+ T cells was carried out with the Oncomine TCR Beta short-read assay. TCRdb reprocessed the PCR reads via MiXCR and lists one record per CDR3 protein. The repertoire includes 5,000 to 7,500 distinct CDR3 sequences, around 47% of them detected once, and roughly two fifths sits in the top ten. V usage is TRBV6-2 or TRBV6-3 and J usage is TRBJ2-7; D perhaps matches TRBD1 (6 bases). This receptor was taken from a human donor in good health. The sequenced sample was CD4+ T cells from blood, cultured in vitro. In DNA form, the CDR3 reads TGTGCCAGCAGTTACTCGACAGGCTACGAGCAGTACTTC. It yields the protein CASSYSTGYEQYF.